Listed here are 15 T cell receptor beta chains from one sample, sequenced in a study of CD8 T cells in Susac syndrome. Random-hexamer reverse transcription was applied to roughly 0.45 to 1 ug RNA. TCRdb re-called the immunoSEQ multiplex PCR reads through MiXCR, storing one row per CDR3 protein. The data show about 52,000 distinct CDR3 sequences, roughly 93% seen once. Sequencing used CD8+ T cells from PBMCs. Source of these receptors: a human donor with multiple sclerosis.

This clonotype has a handful of counts. CDR3 bases: TGTGCCAGCTCTTTTGACGGGAACACCGGGGAGCTGTTTTTT. Protein: CASSFDGNTGELFF. This chain uses TRBV6-2 or TRBV6-3 with TRBJ2-2; D remains ambiguous. In germline, CDR1 is MNHEY, CDR2 SVGEGT. The V gene lost 8 bases and the J gene lost 1 base, with 11 bases spanning the gap. This CDR3 is built from 14 residues.

This chain links TRBV29-1 with TRBJ2-7; D not resolved. This CDR3 comprises 11 residues. Germline CDR1 is SQVTM and CDR2 is ANQGSEA. V gave up 4 bases and J gave up 4 bases, with 8 bases separating them. The CDR3 DNA follows: TGCAGCGTTGGCCGTATATACGAGCAGTACTTC. This sequence encodes CSVGRIYEQYF.

The V gene is TRBV28, the J gene TRBJ1-1; D is ambiguous. V was trimmed by 6 bases and J by 4 bases, leaving 12 bases between them. The CDR3 is made up of 13 amino acids. The germline V gene has CDR1 MDHEN and CDR2 SYDVKM. CDR3 coding DNA: TGTGCCAGCAGCGATGGAGGTCCCACTGAAGCTTTCTTT. Translated, it gives CASSDGGPTEAFF.

The DNA for the CDR3 is TGTGCCAGTAGTATAACCCCGGGACACTATGGCTACACCTTC. This gives the protein CASSITPGHYGYTF. The V call is TRBV19, the J call TRBJ1-2, with D possibly TRBD1 on 5 matching bases. Germline CDR1 LNHDA, CDR2 SQIVND (reference sequence). Trimming removed 2 bases from V and 3 bases from J, with 10 bases in between. The CDR3 runs to 14 residues.

This clonotype was counted once. J is TRBJ1-2 and V is TRBV4-3; the match to TRBD1 covers 9 bases. The germline CDR1 and CDR2 sequences are LGHNA and YSLEER. The V segment lost 0 bases and the J segment 8 bases; nucleotides outside the gene matches: 1. This CDR3 has 13 residues. CDR3 in DNA: TGCGCCAGCAGCCAAGATGACAGGGGGGGCTACACCTTC. As protein: CASSQDDRGGYTF.

The J gene is TRBJ1-2, the V gene TRBV6-5; D is possibly TRBD1 (5 bases). The germline V and J ends were trimmed by 4 bases and 8 bases, with 17 bases remaining between them. Germline values: CDR1 MNHEY, CDR2 SVGAGI. The CDR3 has 14 residues. The CDR3 here is CASSFPEGRGGYTF. The CDR3 DNA reads TGTGCCAGCAGTTTCCCAGAGGGGCGCGGGGGCTACACCTTC.

V usage is TRBV6-5 and J usage is TRBJ1-1; possible D gene TRBD1, 5 bases. Germline V gene data show CDR1 as MNHEY and CDR2 as SVGAGI. The length of the CDR3 is 14 residues. V shed 7 bases and J shed 0 bases, with 12 bases lying between them. The chain's CDR3 is CASKKRGMNTEAFF. DNA of the CDR3: TGTGCCAGCAAGAAACGGGGGATGAACACTGAAGCTTTCTTT.

This rearrangement joins TRBV20-1 to TRBJ2-7; perhaps TRBD2 as D (5 bases). Germline V CDR1 and CDR2: DFQATT, SNEGSKA (reference sequence). V was pared by 2 bases and J by 4 bases, with 15 bases between. CDR3 length: 14 amino acids. DNA of the CDR3: TGCAGTGCTAGACCCGACGCGGACTGGTACGAGCAGTACTTC. This sequence encodes CSARPDADWYEQYF.

This clonotype was detected only once. This chain links TRBV15 with TRBJ2-5; 10 bases are a match to TRBD1. Losses at the gene ends were 0 bases for V and 1 base for J; bases not matched to a gene: 14. The germline gives CDR1 LNHNV, CDR2 YYDKDF (reference sequence). This CDR3 is built from 20 residues. CDR3 sequence reads: CATSRDSAVWGQGLQETQYF. The CDR3 DNA reads TGTGCCACCAGCAGAGATTCGGCGGTTTGGGGACAGGGGCTCCAAGAGACCCAGTACTTC.

V usage is TRBV4-1 and J usage is TRBJ2-7, with 11 bases fitting TRBD2. The CDR3 has 16 amino acids. V shed 4 bases, J shed 5 bases, and the junction held 10 bases outside the gene matches. Looked up from germline, CDR1 is MGHRA and CDR2 is YSYEKL. CDR3 sequence reads: CASSRMRLAGGDEQYF. The CDR3, as DNA: TGCGCCAGCAGCCGCATGCGGCTAGCGGGGGGAGACGAGCAGTACTTC.

V gene TRBV28 combines with J gene TRBJ2-7; D unresolved. Germline CDR1 is MDHEN and CDR2 is SYDVKM. This CDR3 region has 13 residues. V lost 4 bases and J lost 2, with 9 bases in between. CDR3 in amino acids: CASSYAATYEQYF. The CDR3 nucleotides are TGTGCCAGCAGTTACGCGGCAACCTACGAGCAGTACTTC.

The V and J genes are TRBV5-1 and TRBJ1-1; D unclear. Trimming shortened V by 1 base and J by 5 bases, and 12 bases separated the two germline ends. CDR1 SGHRS and CDR2 YFSETQ come from the germline V gene. This CDR3 comprises 14 residues. CDR3: CASSLLFSGTEAFF. The CDR3 DNA sequence: TGCGCCAGCAGCTTGCTCTTTAGTGGAACTGAAGCTTTCTTT.

Only one count was recorded for this clonotype. V is TRBV7-9 and J is TRBJ2-6; D unclear. Per the germline V gene, CDR1 is SEHNR and CDR2 is FQNEAQ (reference sequence). CDR3 length equals 16 residues. Trimming removed 5 bases from V and 1 base from J, with 12 bases in between. The DNA of the CDR3 is TGTGCCAGCAGCCGGATACTTGAGTCTGGGGCCAACGTCCTGACTTTC. Translation: CASSRILESGANVLTF. The variable domain in full, with the rest retrieved from reference TRBV7-9 and TRBJ2-6, is DTGVSQNPRHKITKRGQNVTFRCDPISEHNRLYWYRQTLGQGPEFLTYFQNEAQLEKSRLLSDRFSAERPKGSFSTLEIQRTEQGDSAMYLCASSRILESGANVLTFGAGSRLTVL.

The chain joins TRBV11-3 to TRBJ2-5; D may be TRBD2 (6 bases). This CDR3 is built from 15 residues. Germline V gives CDR1 SGHNT, CDR2 YENEEA. The V gene lost 4 bases and the J gene lost 2 bases, with 14 bases spanning the gap. The CDR3 DNA sequence: TGTGCCAGCAGCTCAACGGAGGGGATTCAAGAGACCCAGTACTTC. It codes for CASSSTEGIQETQYF.

The CDR3 DNA sequence: TGCGCCAGCAGCCCCAGCCTATCGGGGGAGCAGTACTTC. Protein sequence: CASSPSLSGEQYF. The chain employs TRBV4-1 and TRBJ2-7, with D possibly matching TRBD2 (5 bases). Per germline, CDR1 MGHRA and CDR2 YSYEKL. The CDR3 length is 13 residues. Trimming removed 4 bases at V and 7 bases at J, with 14 bases between.